Presented here are 20 T cell receptor beta chains from one specimen sequenced in a study of radiation and T cells in renal cell carcinoma. Time point here: blood 4 weeks post-SBRT, at nephrectomy. Treatment: 15 Gy SBRT to primary tumor, nephrectomy 4 weeks later. Measured with immunoSEQ multiplex PCR; TCRdb has only the in-frame clones, and not every one. The sample has approximately 70,000 clones, about three quarters seen once; the top ten hold around 6.8%. Sequences were derived from blood, sampled from a patient whose treatment included radiotherapy and nephrectomy. These receptors all come from a man in his sixties with renal cell carcinoma.

This rearrangement joins TRBV6-1 to TRBJ2-3, with 9 bases that match TRBD1. The CDR3 extends over 16 amino acids. In germline, CDR1 is MNHNS, CDR2 SASEGT. V lost 1 base, J lost 5 bases, and 7 bases stayed unmatched. Here the CDR3 reads CASSEVETGGKDTQYF. For the CDR3, the DNA is TGTGCCAGCAGTGAAGTAGAGACAGGGGGAAAAGATACGCAGTATTTT.

CDR3 amino acids: CAWTRGTVGANVLTF. Written as DNA, the CDR3 is TGTGCCTGGACCCGGGGGACTGTTGGGGCCAACGTCCTGACTTTC. The chain has TRBV30 and TRBJ2-6, with D possibly matching TRBD2 (6 bases). The germline gives CDR1 GTSNPN, CDR2 SVGIG (reference sequence). The V gene lost 4 bases and the J gene lost 3 bases, with 13 bases spanning the gap. The CDR3 spans 15 residues.

The rearrangement uses TRBV6-5 and TRBJ2-7, with D unresolved. From germline, CDR1 is MNHEY and CDR2 SVGAGI. Trimming pared 6 bases from V and 3 bases from J, leaving 6 bases between. CDR3 size: 11 residues. For the CDR3, the DNA is TGTGCCAGCAGCACCAGCTACGAGCAGTACTTC. As protein: CASSTSYEQYF.

The V gene is TRBV11-2, the J gene TRBJ1-3; D is uncertain. V lost 5 bases and J 0 bases, leaving 11 bases between the germline ends. Germline CDR1 is SGHAT and CDR2 is FQNNGV. CDR3 length: 15 residues. The CDR3 nucleotides are TGTGCCAGCAGCCCACGAGGGTTCTCTGGAAACACCATATATTTT. It yields the protein CASSPRGFSGNTIYF.

The rearrangement links TRBV6-6 to TRBJ1-4; D ambiguous. The CDR3 loop spans 15 amino acids. V lost 0 bases and J 8 bases, leaving 13 bases between the germline ends. Germline values: CDR1 MNHNY, CDR2 SVGAGI (reference sequence). In nucleotides, the CDR3 is TGTGCCAGCAGTTACTCGGGTCAGAAGGGAGAAAAACTGTTTTTT. Its translation is CASSYSGQKGEKLFF.

The table lists this clone with a few counts. The chain employs TRBV6-6 and TRBJ2-3; possibly TRBD1 for D (7 bases). The V gene lost 11 bases and the J gene lost 6 bases, with 12 bases spanning the gap. CDR3 size: 11 residues. CDR1 is MNHNY, CDR2 SVGAGI, per germline (reference sequence). The CDR3 nucleotides read TGTGCCGGGGCAGGGGGGGATACGCAGTATTTT. Its protein product is CAGAGGDTQYF.

The genes are TRBV7-2 and TRBJ1-2; D is undetermined. The V end lost 5 bases, the J end lost 5 bases, and 12 bases lay between the germline ends. CDR3 size: 13 residues. Germline lookup yields CDR1 SGHTA and CDR2 FQGNSA. The CDR3 DNA is TGTGCCAGCAGCGCCGAAGGGCGTTATGGCTACACCTTC. This codes for CASSAEGRYGYTF.

V and J are TRBV4-3 and TRBJ1-5; D gene uncertain. The V end was cut by 0 bases, the J end by 6 bases, with 12 bases between. The CDR3 extends over 15 amino acids. Germline assignment: CDR1 LGHNA and CDR2 YSLEER. CDR3 sequence (DNA): TGCGCCAGCAGCCAAGATATTGAATTGGGTCAGCCCCAGCATTTT. Translating gives CASSQDIELGQPQHF.

The V and J genes are TRBV11-3 and TRBJ2-1; 9 bases are a match to TRBD2. Germline CDR1 is SGHNT and CDR2 is YENEEA. V lost 4 bases and J lost 5; bases outside the gene matches: 0. The CDR3 contains 13 residues. The CDR3 DNA sequence: TGTGCCAGCAGCTGGACTAGCGACAATGAGCAGTTCTTC. Encoded protein: CASSWTSDNEQFF.

V usage is TRBV5-4 and J usage is TRBJ1-5, with a weak D call TRBD1 (6 bases). This CDR3 comprises 16 residues. V lost 9 bases and J 2 bases, leaving 21 bases between the germline ends. Germline CDR1 is SGHNT and CDR2 is YYREEE (reference sequence). Here the CDR3 reads CATSTMTGARNQPQHF. As DNA, the CDR3 is TGTGCCACCTCTACTATGACGGGGGCTCGCAATCAGCCCCAGCATTTT.

The CDR3 sequence is CASSIDGQGIYGYTF. CDR3 DNA sequence: TGTGCCAGTAGTATAGACGGACAGGGGATCTATGGCTACACCTTC. The V call is TRBV19, the J call TRBJ1-2; TRBD1 agrees at 9 bases. The germline V gene encodes CDR1 LNHDA and CDR2 SQIVND (reference sequence). V trimming: 0 bases; J trimming: 4 bases; junction bases outside the gene matches: 3. The CDR3 totals 15 residues.

This chain uses TRBV7-2 with TRBJ2-5, with 7 bases that match TRBD1. CDR1 and CDR2 from the germline V gene are SGHTA and FQGNSA. This CDR3 comprises 13 residues. The ends lost 6 bases at V and 2 bases at J; junction bases unmatched: 3. CDR3 residues: CASRRDSQETQYF. As DNA, the CDR3 is TGTGCCAGCAGACGGGACAGTCAAGAGACCCAGTACTTC.

This clone was observed once. The chain combines TRBV7-8 with TRBJ1-5; D gene unclear. This CDR3 spans 12 amino acids. Germline V gives CDR1 SGHVS, CDR2 FQNEAQ. The V end lost 1 base, the J end lost 3 bases, and 1 base lay between the germline ends. The CDR3 DNA is TGTGCCAGCAGCTTAGTCAATCAGCCCCAGCATTTT. It translates to CASSLVNQPQHF.

This clone has more than one count but fewer than ten. The V call is TRBV30, the J call TRBJ1-1; D may be TRBD1 (5 bases). Trimming pared 3 bases from V and 2 bases from J, leaving 13 bases between. CDR3 size: 14 residues. The germline gives CDR1 GTSNPN, CDR2 SVGIG (reference sequence). CDR3 sequence reads: CAWSYRDLNTEAFF. CDR3 nucleotides: TGTGCCTGGAGCTATAGGGACCTTAACACTGAAGCTTTCTTT.

This clone was recorded once. The chain uses TRBV29-1 and TRBJ2-2, with D tentatively TRBD2 (6 bases). The CDR3 totals 14 residues. V lost 4 bases and J 5 bases, leaving 14 bases between the germline ends. Germline V gene data show CDR1 as SQVTM and CDR2 as ANQGSEA. CDR3 DNA sequence: TGCAGCGTTGTATCGGGAGTTGCGACCGGGGAGCTGTTTTTT. This sequence encodes CSVVSGVATGELFF.

The chain carries TRBV18 and TRBJ2-7; TRBD2 is a possible D gene (6 bases). The CDR3 has 14 amino acids. Trimming removed 0 bases from V and 3 bases from J, with 9 bases in between. Looked up from germline, CDR1 is KGHSH and CDR2 is LQKENI. The CDR3 nucleotides read TGTGCCAGCTCACCACCGGCGGGGTTCTACGAGCAGTACTTC. Its protein product is CASSPPAGFYEQYF.

This sequence joins TRBV6-5 and TRBJ1-1; D gene uncertain. The V end was cut by 1 base, the J end by 4 bases, with 16 bases between. The CDR3 covers 16 residues. Germline-derived CDR1 and CDR2 are MNHEY and SVGAGI. In DNA form, the CDR3 reads TGTGCCAGCAGTTACTTAGGGAGCACCTGGAGCACTGAAGCTTTCTTT. Translation: CASSYLGSTWSTEAFF.

The chain uses TRBV4-2 and TRBJ2-1; D call uncertain. The CDR3 runs 13 residues. V gave up 1 base and J gave up 3 bases, with 4 bases separating them. Germline-derived CDR1 and CDR2 are LGHNA and YNFKEQ. The CDR3 spells CASSQVSYNEQFF. The CDR3 DNA reads TGTGCCAGCAGCCAAGTCAGCTACAATGAGCAGTTCTTC.

The genes are TRBV19 and TRBJ1-2; a weak D match, TRBD1 (5 bases). The germline V and J ends were trimmed by 5 bases and 0 bases, with 13 bases remaining between them. The germline gives CDR1 LNHDA, CDR2 SQIVND (reference sequence). The length of the CDR3 is 15 residues. In nucleotides, the CDR3 is TGTGCCAGTAGTTCCCCGACAGACGCTAACTATGGCTACACCTTC. It encodes CASSSPTDANYGYTF.

The rearrangement uses TRBV25-1 and TRBJ1-1, with 7 bases aligning to TRBD1. CDR1 and CDR2 from the germline V gene are MGHDK and SYGVNS. J was trimmed by 5 bases and V by 8 bases; bases with no gene match: 8. The CDR3 runs to 13 residues. CDR3 sequence reads: CASGPQGGTEAFF. In DNA, the CDR3 is TGTGCCAGCGGCCCCCAGGGGGGGACTGAAGCTTTCTTT.